The 18 T cell receptor beta chains below were found in one sample sequenced in a study of cytotoxic CD8 clonotypes in ibrutinib-treated CLL. The assay was immunoSEQ multiplex PCR, and TCRdb's table has in-frame clones only and misses some. Among around 140,000 clones listed, approximately 80% were seen once. Sequencing used PBMCs, obtained after 36 months of ibrutinib treatment. These receptors were obtained from a human donor with chronic lymphocytic leukemia.

The chain joins TRBV30 to TRBJ1-1, with D perhaps matching TRBD1 (6 bases). Germline CDR1 and CDR2: GTSNPN and SVGIG (reference sequence). The CDR3 is made up of 12 amino acids. With 4 bases removed from V and 6 bases from J, the gap between germline ends came to 12 bases. DNA for the CDR3: TGTGCCTGGACTACCGGACAGCCTGAAGCTTTCTTT. Its translation is CAWTTGQPEAFF.

The rearrangement joins TRBV27 to TRBJ1-2, with a tentative D call TRBD1 (6 bases). Germline V lookup: CDR1 MNHEY, CDR2 SMNVEV (reference sequence). The CDR3 covers 14 residues. V was cut by 6 bases and J by 5 bases, with 16 bases left in between. CDR3 protein: CASSFTTGSYGYTF. The CDR3 bases are TGTGCCAGCAGCTTCACGACAGGTTCATATGGCTACACCTTC.

There are a few counts of this clone. J is TRBJ1-1 and V is TRBV19, with D possibly TRBD1 on 6 matching bases. The V end was cut by 5 bases, the J end by 4 bases, with 17 bases between. The germline CDR1 and CDR2 sequences are LNHDA and SQIVND (reference sequence). The CDR3 extends over 15 amino acids. The CDR3 DNA is TGTGCCAGTAGTTCCGGGGGCAGTCTTGGCACTGAAGCTTTCTTT. It encodes CASSSGGSLGTEAFF. Full variable domain (rest looked up from reference TRBV19 and TRBJ1-1): DGGITQSPKYLFRKEGQNVTLSCEQNLNHDAMYWYRQDPGQGLRLIYYSQIVNDFQKGDIAEGYSVSREKKESFPLTVTSAQKNPTAFYLCASSSGGSLGTEAFFGQGTRLTVV.

The V and J genes are TRBV11-2 and TRBJ2-7; 7 bases line up with TRBD1. V lost 5 bases and J lost 2; bases outside the gene matches: 3. Germline V lookup: CDR1 SGHAT, CDR2 FQNNGV. This CDR3 spans 13 amino acids. CDR3: CASSRDRPYEQYF. The CDR3, as DNA: TGTGCCAGCAGCCGGGACAGACCCTACGAGCAGTACTTC.

The count of this clone is one. The chain couples TRBV1 to TRBJ1-6; the DNA was not compared with TRBD1, the D call given in the table. TRBV1 is annotated as a pseudogene. The CDR3 is 19 residues long. The CDR3 loop is CTSSGGTDRAGPYNSPLHF. The CDR3 DNA reads as TGCACCAGCAGCGGAGGAACGGACAGGGCGGGCCCCTATAATTCACCCCTCCACTTT.

This clone has a single count. The chain links TRBV6-1 to TRBJ2-3, with 7 bases matching TRBD1. V trimming: 10 bases; J trimming: 2 bases; junction bases outside the gene matches: 6. Germline values: CDR1 MNHNS, CDR2 SASEGT. The CDR3 is 13 residues long. In nucleotides, the CDR3 is TGTGCCACAAGGGGGCCGAACACAGATACGCAGTATTTT. Translating it yields CATRGPNTDTQYF.

This clone has more than one count but fewer than ten. CDR3 amino acids: CASSQEWGGGPQHF. In DNA, the CDR3 is TGCGCCAGCAGCCAAGAGTGGGGGGGAGGGCCCCAGCATTTT. The chain couples TRBV4-1 to TRBJ1-5, with D tentatively TRBD1 (5 bases). There are 14 residues in the CDR3. V gave up 0 bases and J gave up 9 bases, with 12 bases separating them. Germline values: CDR1 MGHRA, CDR2 YSYEKL.

This clone was counted only a few times. The V call is TRBV9, the J call TRBJ2-7, with D possibly being TRBD1 (6 bases). Looked up from germline, CDR1 is SGDLS and CDR2 is YYNGEE. The CDR3 consists of 12 residues. The V end lost 4 bases, the J end lost 9 bases, and 14 bases lay between the germline ends. The CDR3 region has the DNA TGTGCCAGCAGCCCTGGGCAGGGGCTGCAGTACTTC. Protein: CASSPGQGLQYF. Drawing the rest from reference TRBV9 and TRBJ2-7, the complete variable domain is DSGVTQTPKHLITATGQRVTLRCSPRSGDLSVYWYQQSLDQGLQFLIQYYNGEERAKGNILERFSAQQFPDLHSELNLSSLELGDSALYFCASSPGQGLQYFGPGTRLTVT.

The rearrangement joins TRBV2 to TRBJ1-5, with a weak D call TRBD1 (6 bases). This CDR3 is built from 14 residues. Germline V gene lookup returns CDR1 SNHLY and CDR2 FYNNEI. V shed 4 bases and J shed 2 bases, with 9 bases lying between them. The CDR3 spells CASSGNRGNQPQHF. The DNA for the CDR3 is TGTGCCAGCAGTGGGAACAGGGGCAATCAGCCCCAGCATTTT.

The chain carries TRBV5-8 and TRBJ1-3, with 11 bases aligning to TRBD1. Unmatched junction bases numbered 3, after V lost 5 bases and J lost 2 bases. Germline loops: CDR1 SGHTS, CDR2 YDEGEE. This CDR3 contains 15 residues. The DNA of the CDR3 is TGTGCCAGCAGGATGGGACAGGGGGCTGGAAACACCATATATTTT. Protein: CASRMGQGAGNTIYF.

This clone was seen a single time. The chain uses TRBV5-1 and TRBJ1-2, with no clear D. The germline V gene has CDR1 SGHRS and CDR2 YFSETQ. CDR3 size: 17 residues. Trimming left V 1 base short and J 6 bases short, with 22 bases between. This CDR3 reads CASSLYPTTSSVDGYTF. In DNA form, the CDR3 reads TGCGCCAGCAGCTTGTATCCCACGACTAGCAGCGTCGATGGCTACACCTTC.

The chain carries TRBV27 and TRBJ2-7; 9 nucleotides match TRBD2. Per the germline V gene, CDR1 is MNHEY and CDR2 is SMNVEV (reference sequence). The V and J ends lost 5 bases and 6 bases, in that order; junction bases with no gene match: 14. The CDR3 spans 16 residues. The DNA for the CDR3 is TGTGCCAGCAGTCCCGCGGGAGGGTTTCTTGCGGGCGAGCAGTACTTC. Its translation is CASSPAGGFLAGEQYF.

The J gene is TRBJ2-1, the V gene TRBV4-1; 7 nucleotides match TRBD2. Germline values: CDR1 MGHRA, CDR2 YSYEKL. V was pared by 3 bases and J by 0 bases, with 8 bases of the junction left unmatched. This CDR3 is 17 amino acids long. CDR3: CASSHRAGLSSYNEQFF. The CDR3 nucleotides are TGCGCCAGCAGCCACCGAGCGGGGCTGAGCTCCTACAATGAGCAGTTCTTC.

The chain joins TRBV4-1 to TRBJ1-5; D is undetermined. V lost 1 base to trimming and J lost 2 bases, with 15 bases between them. There are 17 residues in the CDR3. The germline V gene has CDR1 MGHRA and CDR2 YSYEKL. As DNA, the CDR3 is TGCGCCAGCAGCCAAGGGTGGCCCTCGGAGGGCAATCAGCCCCAGCATTTT. The encoded protein is CASSQGWPSEGNQPQHF.

The chain combines TRBV9 with TRBJ2-5, with D possibly being TRBD1 (5 bases). This CDR3 has 15 amino acids. Germline CDR1 and CDR2: SGDLS and YYNGEE. V was trimmed by 0 bases and J by 0 bases, leaving 9 bases between them. The CDR3 DNA reads as TGTGCCAGCAGCGTAGGGGGCTGGGACCAAGAGACCCAGTACTTC. Its protein is CASSVGGWDQETQYF.

CDR3 coding DNA: TGTGCCAGCAGCCCCGCTCGACAGGGGGCGCGAGAGCAGTACTTC. Its translation: CASSPARQGAREQYF. This chain uses TRBV28 with TRBJ2-7, with 10 bases identical to TRBD1. Looked up from germline, CDR1 is MDHEN and CDR2 is SYDVKM. This CDR3 comprises 15 residues. V lost 6 bases to trimming and J lost 7 bases; unmatched junction nucleotides: 12.

This chain uses TRBV10-1 with TRBJ1-6; D possibly corresponds to TRBD1 (5 bases). V was shortened by 6 bases and J by 9 bases, with 15 bases between the two germline ends. The CDR3 sequence is 14 residues long. The germline V gene encodes CDR1 WNHNN and CDR2 SYGVQD (reference sequence). In nucleotides, the CDR3 is TGCGCCAGCAGATCCGGGACGTCGAGTTCACCCCTCCACTTT. This translates into CASRSGTSSSPLHF.

This clone was picked up one time. V and J are TRBV29-1 and TRBJ1-5; D uncertain. Germline CDR1 SQVTM, CDR2 ANQGSEA. There are 13 residues in the CDR3. V shed 4 bases and J shed 0 bases, with 7 bases lying between them. CDR3 sequence (DNA): TGCAGCGTTGGAGGAGGTAGCAATCAGCCCCAGCATTTT. Translating gives CSVGGGSNQPQHF.